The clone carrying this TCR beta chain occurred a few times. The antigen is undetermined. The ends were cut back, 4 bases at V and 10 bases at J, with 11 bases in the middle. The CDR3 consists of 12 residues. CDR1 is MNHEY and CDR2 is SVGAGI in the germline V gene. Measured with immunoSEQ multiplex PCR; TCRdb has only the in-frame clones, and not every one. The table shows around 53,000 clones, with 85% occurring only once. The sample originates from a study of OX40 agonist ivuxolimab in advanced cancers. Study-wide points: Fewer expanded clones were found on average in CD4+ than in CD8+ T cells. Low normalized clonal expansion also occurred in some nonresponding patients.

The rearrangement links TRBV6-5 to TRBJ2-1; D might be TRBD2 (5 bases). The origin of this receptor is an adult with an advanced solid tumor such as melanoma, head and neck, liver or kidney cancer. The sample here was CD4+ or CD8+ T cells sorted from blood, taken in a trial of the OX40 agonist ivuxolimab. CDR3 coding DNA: TGTGCCAGCAGTTCCCCCCCGGGGGAGCAGTTCTTC. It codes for CASSSPPGEQFF.